The rows below give T cell receptor beta chains drawn from one sample of a study of shared clonotypes between healthy human individuals. Assay: immunoSEQ multiplex PCR; the TCRdb copy retains only in-frame clones and omits some. This table holds approximately 590,000 clones, around 95% found once. Sequenced material: naive CD8+ T cells sorted from blood. The origin of the receptors is a woman younger than 45 in good health. Each CDR3 is given with its conserved first and last residue. D genes are given only for firm matches. Clone size, where shown, is once, few, many, or a class for clones that have expanded.

TRBV27,.,.,TRBJ2-7,TGTGCCAGCAGTCCCGGACTCAAATCCTACGAGCAGTACTTC,CASSPGLKSYEQYF
TRBV29-1,.,TRBD2,TRBJ2-7,TGCAGCGTAGAGACCGGGACTAGCGGGAGATACGAGCAGTACTTC,CSVETGTSGRYEQYF
TRBV13,once,.,TRBJ2-2,TGTGCCAGCAGTTCTAGGGTAGCCCTAACGAACACCGGGGAGCTGTTTTTT,CASSSRVALTNTGELFF
TRBV28,.,TRBD2,TRBJ2-5,TGTGCCAGCAGTTTAGGGACTAGCGGGACGTACCAAGAGACCCAGTACTTC,CASSLGTSGTYQETQYF
TRBV5-4,once,TRBD1,TRBJ2-2,TGTGCCAGCAGGTATACAGGGGGCGGAACCGGGGAGCTGTTTTTT,CASRYTGGGTGELFF
TRBV27,.,.,TRBJ2-5,TGTGCCAGCAGCCGGGGGCAGGTGGGGCAAGAGACCCAGTACTTC,CASSRGQVGQETQYF
TRBV6-5,.,.,TRBJ1-2,TGTGCCAGCAGTTACAGCCCGGAGACCAACTATGGCTACACCTTC,CASSYSPETNYGYTF
TRBV27,.,.,TRBJ2-1,TGTGCCAGCGGCAAGCACAATGAGCAGTTCTTC,CASGKHNEQFF
TRBV2,.,.,TRBJ2-7,TGTGCCAGCCACCCTGTGCACCAGGGGCCCTCGGAGCAGTACTTC,CASHPVHQGPSEQYF
TRBV14,.,.,TRBJ2-5,TGTGCCAGCAGCCAAGCCTTCGGGGAGCAGTACTTC,CASSQAFGEQYF
TRBV28,.,.,TRBJ2-1,TGTGCCAGCAGTCCGCTCCCTTTCCGGGACACCGGCGATGAGCAGTTCTTC,CASSPLPFRDTGDEQFF
TRBV27,.,.,TRBJ2-7,TGTGCCAGTAGGCCCGGGAGTTACTACGAGCAGTACTTC,CASRPGSYYEQYF
TRBV27,.,TRBD2,TRBJ2-7,TGTGCCAGCAGTTTTCGGACTAGCGGTCACGAGCAGTACTTC,CASSFRTSGHEQYF
TRBV9,.,TRBD2,TRBJ2-7,TGTGCCAGCAGCGTCCCCCTAGACTATAGCGGGAACCACCCTACCTACGAGCAGTACTTC,CASSVPLDYSGNHPTYEQYF
TRBV6-6,.,TRBD1,TRBJ1-6,TGTGCCAGCAACCCACAGGGGAATAATTCACCCCTCCACTTT,CASNPQGNNSPLHF
TRBV25-1,.,TRBD1,TRBJ1-2,TGTGCCAGCAGTATGGGACAGATCTATGGCTACACCTTC,CASSMGQIYGYTF
TRBV4-1,.,.,TRBJ1-4,TGCGCCAGCAGCCAAGGGGGACAAGCAACTAATGAAAAACTGTTTTTT,CASSQGGQATNEKLFF
TRBV6-1,.,TRBD1,TRBJ2-7,TGTGCCAGCAGTGAATGGAGGACAGGGACCTACGAGCAGTACTTC,CASSEWRTGTYEQYF
TRBV27,.,.,TRBJ1-6,TGTGCCAGCAGTTTCTCCGGACGGCTTAATTCACCCCTCCACTTT,CASSFSGRLNSPLHF
TRBV5-1,.,.,TRBJ2-3,TGCGCCAGCAGCACCCCGGAGGGCGCGCAGTATTTT,CASSTPEGAQYF
TRBV5-4,.,.,TRBJ2-7,TGTGCCAGCAGCCCTGGATCGTCCTACGAGCAGTACTTC,CASSPGSSYEQYF
TRBV30,.,TRBD2,TRBJ2-7,TGTGCCTGCAGCGGGACCACCTACGAGCAGTACTTC,CACSGTTYEQYF
TRBV28,few,.,TRBJ1-3,TGTGCCAGCAGTTTATTCCCCCATAGTGACACCATATATTTT,CASSLFPHSDTIYF
TRBV21-1,.,.,TRBJ1-5,TGTGCCAGCACTTGTTTGAGGGTTTCGAGCAATCAGCCCCAGCATTTT,CASTCLRVSSNQPQHF
TRBV28,.,TRBD1,TRBJ2-4,TGTGCCAGCAGGAGGACAGGGGAGGAAAACATTCAGTACTTC,CASRRTGEENIQYF
TRBV9,.,.,TRBJ2-3,TGTGCCAGCAGCGCTTCTCCCGGGGGCTCCACAGATACGCAGTATTTT,CASSASPGGSTDTQYF
TRBV6-5,.,.,TRBJ2-7,TGTGCCAGCAGCACCGGACAGAGATCCTACGAGCAGTACTTC,CASSTGQRSYEQYF
TRBV4-2,.,.,TRBJ2-1,TGTGCCAGCAGCCAAGAATTTGGGGCGAGCTCCTACAATGAGCAGTTCTTC,CASSQEFGASSYNEQFF
TRBV15,.,.,TRBJ2-7,TGTGCCACCAGCAGAGATTTGGGGGAACAGGACGAGCAGTACTTC,CATSRDLGEQDEQYF
TRBV11-2,.,.,TRBJ2-1,TGTGCCAGCACTAAGGCGGCAGGTGAGCAGTTCTTC,CASTKAAGEQFF
TRBV6-5,.,TRBD2,TRBJ2-1,TGTGCCAGCAGTTACCGGGAGGGTTACAATGAGCAGTTCTTC,CASSYREGYNEQFF
TRBV27,.,TRBD2,TRBJ2-7,TGTGCCAGCAGTATCGGGACTAGCGGGAGTAGCGAGCAGTACTTC,CASSIGTSGSSEQYF
TRBV10-2,.,TRBD2,TRBJ2-7,TGCGCCAGCGGTACTAGCGGGAGTGGGTACGAGCAGTACTTC,CASGTSGSGYEQYF
TRBV29-1,.,TRBD1,TRBJ1-1,TGCAGCGTTGGAGGGACAGGGACGAACGCTGAAGCTTTCTTT,CSVGGTGTNAEAFF
TRBV6-1,.,.,TRBJ2-1,TGTGCCAGCAGTGAATCCAGCAATGAGCAGTTCTTC,CASSESSNEQFF
TRBV10-1,.,.,TRBJ2-2,TGCGCCAGCAGTCCACGGATGAACACCGGGGAGCTGTTTTTT,CASSPRMNTGELFF
TRBV6-5,.,.,TRBJ2-7,TGTGCCAGCAGTTACGCGGAAGGACACCCCTACGAGCAGTACTTC,CASSYAEGHPYEQYF